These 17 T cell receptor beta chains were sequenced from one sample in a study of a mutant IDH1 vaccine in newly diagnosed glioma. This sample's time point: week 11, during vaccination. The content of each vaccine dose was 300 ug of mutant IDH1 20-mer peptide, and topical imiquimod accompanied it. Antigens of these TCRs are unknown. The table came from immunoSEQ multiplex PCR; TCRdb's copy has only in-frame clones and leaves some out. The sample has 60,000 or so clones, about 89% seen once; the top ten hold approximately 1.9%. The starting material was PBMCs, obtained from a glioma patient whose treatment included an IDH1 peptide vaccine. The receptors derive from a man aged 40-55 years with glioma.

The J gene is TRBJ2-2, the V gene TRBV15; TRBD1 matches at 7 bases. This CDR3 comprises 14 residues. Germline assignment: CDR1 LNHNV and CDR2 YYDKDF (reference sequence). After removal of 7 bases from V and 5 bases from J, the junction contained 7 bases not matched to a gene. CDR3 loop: CATTTGTATGELFF. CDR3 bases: TGTGCCACCACAACCGGGACAGCGACCGGGGAGCTGTTTTTT.

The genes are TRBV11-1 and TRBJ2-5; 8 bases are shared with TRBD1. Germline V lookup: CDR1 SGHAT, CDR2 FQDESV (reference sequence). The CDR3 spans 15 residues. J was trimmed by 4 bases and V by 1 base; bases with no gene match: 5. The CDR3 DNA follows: TGTGCCAGCAGCTTAGGGACAGGGCTAGGAGAGACCCAGTACTTC. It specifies CASSLGTGLGETQYF.

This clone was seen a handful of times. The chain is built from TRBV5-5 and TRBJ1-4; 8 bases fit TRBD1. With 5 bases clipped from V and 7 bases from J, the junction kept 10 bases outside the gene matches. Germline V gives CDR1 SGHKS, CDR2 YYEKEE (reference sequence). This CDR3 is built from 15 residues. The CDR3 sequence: CASRETGVGGEKLFF. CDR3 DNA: TGTGCCAGCAGGGAGACAGGGGTCGGAGGTGAAAAACTGTTTTTT.

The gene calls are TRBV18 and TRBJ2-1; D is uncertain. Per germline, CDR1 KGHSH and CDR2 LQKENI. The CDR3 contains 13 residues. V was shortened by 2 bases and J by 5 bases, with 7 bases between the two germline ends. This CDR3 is CASSPKMHNEQFF. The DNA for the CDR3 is TGTGCCAGCTCACCAAAGATGCACAATGAGCAGTTCTTC. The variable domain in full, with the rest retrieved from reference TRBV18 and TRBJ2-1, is NAGVMQNPRHLVRRRGQEARLRCSPMKGHSHVYWYRQLPEEGLKFMVYLQKENIIDESGMPKERFSAEFPKEGPSILRIQQVVRGDSAAYFCASSPKMHNEQFFGPGTRLTVL.

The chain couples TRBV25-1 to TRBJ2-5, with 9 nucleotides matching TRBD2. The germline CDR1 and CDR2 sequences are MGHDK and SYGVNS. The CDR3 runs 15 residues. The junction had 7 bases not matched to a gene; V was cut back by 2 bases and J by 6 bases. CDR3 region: CASSETRAGGKTQYF. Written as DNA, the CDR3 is TGTGCCAGCAGTGAAACTAGAGCGGGGGGAAAGACCCAGTACTTC.

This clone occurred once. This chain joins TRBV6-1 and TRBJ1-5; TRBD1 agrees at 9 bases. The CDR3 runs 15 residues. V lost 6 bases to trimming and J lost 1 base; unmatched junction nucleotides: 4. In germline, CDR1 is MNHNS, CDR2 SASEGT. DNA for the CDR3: TGTGCCAGCAGCGTACAGGGGGCCAGCAATCAGCCCCAGCATTTT. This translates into CASSVQGASNQPQHF.

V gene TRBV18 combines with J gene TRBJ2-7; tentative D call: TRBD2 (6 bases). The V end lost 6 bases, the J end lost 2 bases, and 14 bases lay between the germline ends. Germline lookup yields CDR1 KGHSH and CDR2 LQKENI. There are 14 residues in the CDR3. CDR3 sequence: CASSLRREAYEQYV. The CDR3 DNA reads TGTGCCAGCTCCTTGCGGAGGGAGGCCTACGAGCAGTACGTC.

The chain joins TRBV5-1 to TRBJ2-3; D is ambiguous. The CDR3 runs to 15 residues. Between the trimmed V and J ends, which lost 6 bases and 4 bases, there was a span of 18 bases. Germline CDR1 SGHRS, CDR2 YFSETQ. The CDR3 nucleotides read TGCGCCAGCAAGCGCTCGCCGGGTAGTGCAGATACGCAGTATTTT. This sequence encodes CASKRSPGSADTQYF.

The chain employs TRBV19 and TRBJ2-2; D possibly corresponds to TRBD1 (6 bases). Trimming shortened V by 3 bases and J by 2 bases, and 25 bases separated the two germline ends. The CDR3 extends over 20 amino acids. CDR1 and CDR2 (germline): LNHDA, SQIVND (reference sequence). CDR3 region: CASSIAFRGISGPNTGELFF. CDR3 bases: TGTGCCAGTAGTATCGCTTTCAGGGGCATCAGCGGACCAAACACCGGGGAGCTGTTTTTT.

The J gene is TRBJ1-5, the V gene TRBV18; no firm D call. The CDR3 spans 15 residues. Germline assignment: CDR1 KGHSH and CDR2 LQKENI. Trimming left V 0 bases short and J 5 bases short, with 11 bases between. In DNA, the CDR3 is TGTGCCAGCTCACCACCGTCCGGAGGAGATCAGCCCCAGCATTTT. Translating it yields CASSPPSGGDQPQHF. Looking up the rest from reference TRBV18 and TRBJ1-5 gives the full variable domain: NAGVMQNPRHLVRRRGQEARLRCSPMKGHSHVYWYRQLPEEGLKFMVYLQKENIIDESGMPKERFSAEFPKEGPSILRIQQVVRGDSAAYFCASSPPSGGDQPQHFGDGTRLSIL.

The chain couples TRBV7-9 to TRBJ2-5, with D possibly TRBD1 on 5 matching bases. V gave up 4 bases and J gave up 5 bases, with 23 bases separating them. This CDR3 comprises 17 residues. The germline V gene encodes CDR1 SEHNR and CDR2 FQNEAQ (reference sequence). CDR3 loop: CASSSHSPQGVGETQYF. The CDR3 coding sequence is TGTGCCAGCAGCTCACACTCCCCCCAAGGGGTCGGGGAGACCCAGTACTTC.

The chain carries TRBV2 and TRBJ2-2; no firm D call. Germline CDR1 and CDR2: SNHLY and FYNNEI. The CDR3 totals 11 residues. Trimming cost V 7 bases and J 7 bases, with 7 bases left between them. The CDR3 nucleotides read TGTGCCAGCATGGGTTACGGGGAGCTGTTTTTT. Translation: CASMGYGELFF.

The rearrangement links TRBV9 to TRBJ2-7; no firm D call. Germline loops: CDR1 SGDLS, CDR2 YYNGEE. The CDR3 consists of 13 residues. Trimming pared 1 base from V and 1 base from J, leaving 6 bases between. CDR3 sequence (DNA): TGTGCCAGCAGCGTAAGCGAGTCCTACGAGCAGTACTTC. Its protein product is CASSVSESYEQYF.

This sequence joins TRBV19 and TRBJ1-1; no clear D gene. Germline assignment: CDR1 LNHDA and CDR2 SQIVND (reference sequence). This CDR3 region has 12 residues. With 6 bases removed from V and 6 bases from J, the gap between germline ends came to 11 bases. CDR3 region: CASSPSVSEAFF. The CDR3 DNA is TGTGCCAGTAGCCCAAGTGTATCTGAAGCTTTCTTT.

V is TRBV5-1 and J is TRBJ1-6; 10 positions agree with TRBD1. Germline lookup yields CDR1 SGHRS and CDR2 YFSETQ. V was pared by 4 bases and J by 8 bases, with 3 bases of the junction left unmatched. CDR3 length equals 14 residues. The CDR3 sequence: CASSRGTGDSPLHF. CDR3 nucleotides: TGCGCCAGCAGCCGAGGGACAGGGGATTCACCCCTCCACTTT.

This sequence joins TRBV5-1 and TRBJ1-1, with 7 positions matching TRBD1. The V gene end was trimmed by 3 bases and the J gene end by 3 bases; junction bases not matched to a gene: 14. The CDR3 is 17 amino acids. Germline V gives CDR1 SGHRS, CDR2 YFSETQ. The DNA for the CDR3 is TGCGCCAGCAGCTCAGGGGACAGCTACTTTGACTACACTGAAGCTTTCTTT. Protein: CASSSGDSYFDYTEAFF.

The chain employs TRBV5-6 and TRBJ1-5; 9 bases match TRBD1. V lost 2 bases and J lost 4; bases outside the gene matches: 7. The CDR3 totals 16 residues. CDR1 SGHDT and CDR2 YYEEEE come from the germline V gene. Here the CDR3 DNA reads TGTGCCAGCAGCTTTGGTCCGGGACAGGGAAATCAGCCCCAGCATTTT. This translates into CASSFGPGQGNQPQHF.